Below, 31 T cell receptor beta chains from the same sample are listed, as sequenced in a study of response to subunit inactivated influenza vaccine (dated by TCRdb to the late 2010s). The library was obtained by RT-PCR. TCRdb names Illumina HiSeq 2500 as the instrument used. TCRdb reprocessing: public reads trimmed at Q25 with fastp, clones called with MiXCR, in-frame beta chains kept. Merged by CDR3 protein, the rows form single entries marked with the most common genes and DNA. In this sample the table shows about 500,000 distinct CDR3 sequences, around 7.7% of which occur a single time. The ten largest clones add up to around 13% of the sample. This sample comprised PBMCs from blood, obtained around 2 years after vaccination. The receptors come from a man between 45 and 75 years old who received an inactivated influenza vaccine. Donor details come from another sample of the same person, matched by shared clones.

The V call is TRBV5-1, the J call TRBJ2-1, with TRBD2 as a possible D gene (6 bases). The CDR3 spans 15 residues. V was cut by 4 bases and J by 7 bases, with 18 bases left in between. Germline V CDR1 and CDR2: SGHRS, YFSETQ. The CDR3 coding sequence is TGCGCCAGCAGCCCCACCTGGGCGGGGAGTAATGAGCAGTTCTTC. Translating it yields CASSPTWAGSNEQFF.

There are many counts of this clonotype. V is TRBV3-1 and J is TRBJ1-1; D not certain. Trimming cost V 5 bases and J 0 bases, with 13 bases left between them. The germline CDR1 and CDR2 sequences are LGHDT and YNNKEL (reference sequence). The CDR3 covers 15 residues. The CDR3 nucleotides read TGTGCCAGCAGCGCCCGGATGGGGATGAACACTGAAGCTTTCTTT. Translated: CASSARMGMNTEAFF.

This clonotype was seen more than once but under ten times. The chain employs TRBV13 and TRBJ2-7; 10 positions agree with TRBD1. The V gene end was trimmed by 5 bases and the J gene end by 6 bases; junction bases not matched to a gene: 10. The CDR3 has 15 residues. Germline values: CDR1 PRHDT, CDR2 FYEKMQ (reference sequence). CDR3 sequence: CASSPGTGVWCEQYF. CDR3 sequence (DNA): TGTGCCAGCAGCCCAGGGACAGGGGTTTGGTGCGAGCAGTACTTC.

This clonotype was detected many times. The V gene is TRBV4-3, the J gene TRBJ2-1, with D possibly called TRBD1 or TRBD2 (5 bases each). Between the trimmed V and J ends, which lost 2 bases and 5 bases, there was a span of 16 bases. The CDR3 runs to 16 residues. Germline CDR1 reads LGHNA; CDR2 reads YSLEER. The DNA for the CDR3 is TGCGCCAGCAGCCAAAGGGCCAACTCGGGGCACAATGAGCAGTTCTTC. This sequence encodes CASSQRANSGHNEQFF.

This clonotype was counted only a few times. This CDR3 is CASSQGGQGGYGYTF. The CDR3 DNA follows: TGCGCCAGCAGCCAAGGGGGACAGGGAGGCTATGGCTACACCTTC. V and J are TRBV4-1 and TRBJ1-2, with 9 bases matching TRBD1. J gave up 4 bases and V 1 base, and 4 bases lay outside the gene matches. Germline CDR1 and CDR2: MGHRA and YSYEKL. The CDR3 has 15 amino acids.

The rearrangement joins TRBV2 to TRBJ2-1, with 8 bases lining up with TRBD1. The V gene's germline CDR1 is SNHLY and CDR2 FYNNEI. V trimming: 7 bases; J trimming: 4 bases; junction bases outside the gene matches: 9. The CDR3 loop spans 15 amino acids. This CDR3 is CASKKTGAIYNEQFF. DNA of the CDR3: TGTGCCAGCAAGAAGACAGGGGCGATTTACAATGAGCAGTTCTTC.

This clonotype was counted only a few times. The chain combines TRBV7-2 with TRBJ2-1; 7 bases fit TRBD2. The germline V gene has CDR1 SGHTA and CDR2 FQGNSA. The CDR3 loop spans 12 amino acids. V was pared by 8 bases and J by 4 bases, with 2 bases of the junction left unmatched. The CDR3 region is CASGLEYNEQFF. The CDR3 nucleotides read TGTGCCAGCGGACTAGAGTACAATGAGCAGTTCTTC.

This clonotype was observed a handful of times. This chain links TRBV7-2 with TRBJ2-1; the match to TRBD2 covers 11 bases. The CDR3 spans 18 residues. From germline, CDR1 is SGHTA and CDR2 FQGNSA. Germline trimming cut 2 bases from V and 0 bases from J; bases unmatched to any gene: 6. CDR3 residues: CASSLPLAGGSSYNEQFF. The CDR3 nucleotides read TGTGCCAGCAGCTTACCGCTAGCGGGGGGAAGCTCCTACAATGAGCAGTTCTTC. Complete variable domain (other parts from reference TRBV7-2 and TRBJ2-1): GAGVSQSPSNKVTEKGKDVELRCDPISGHTALYWYRQSLGQGLEFLIYFQGNSAPDKSGLPSDRFSAERTGGSVSTLTIQRTQQEDSAVYLCASSLPLAGGSSYNEQFFGPGTRLTVL.

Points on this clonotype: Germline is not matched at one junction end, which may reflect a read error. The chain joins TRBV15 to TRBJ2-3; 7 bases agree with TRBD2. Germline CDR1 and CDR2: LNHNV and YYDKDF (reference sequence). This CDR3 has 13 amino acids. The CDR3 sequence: CAASRTRRDTQYF. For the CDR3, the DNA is TGTGCCGCCAGCCGGACTAGAAGAGATACGCAGTATTTT.

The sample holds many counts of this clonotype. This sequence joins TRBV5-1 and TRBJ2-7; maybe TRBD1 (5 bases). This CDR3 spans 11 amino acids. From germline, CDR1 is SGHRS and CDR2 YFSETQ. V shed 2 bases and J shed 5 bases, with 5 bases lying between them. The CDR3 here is CASSFRDEQYF. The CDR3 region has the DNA TGCGCCAGCAGCTTCAGGGACGAGCAGTACTTC.

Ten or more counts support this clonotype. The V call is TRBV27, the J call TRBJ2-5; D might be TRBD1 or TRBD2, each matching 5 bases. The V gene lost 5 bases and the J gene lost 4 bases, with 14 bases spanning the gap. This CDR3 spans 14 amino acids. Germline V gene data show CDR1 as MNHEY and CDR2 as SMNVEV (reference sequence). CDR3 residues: CASSRGTLGETQYF. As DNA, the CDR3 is TGTGCCAGCAGTAGAGGGACCCTCGGAGAGACCCAGTACTTC.

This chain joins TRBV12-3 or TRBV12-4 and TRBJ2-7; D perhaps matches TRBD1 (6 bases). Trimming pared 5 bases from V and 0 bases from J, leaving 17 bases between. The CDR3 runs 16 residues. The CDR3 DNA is TGTGCCAGCAGTGCCACAGGGATTCAATTCTCCTACGAGCAGTACTTC. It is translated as CASSATGIQFSYEQYF.

CDR3 DNA: TGTGCCAGCAGCCTAAGACATGAAGAGACCCAGTACTTC. It is translated as CASSLRHEETQYF. The chain is built from TRBV7-8 and TRBJ2-5; no clear D gene. The germline V gene encodes CDR1 SGHVS and CDR2 FQNEAQ. Deletions cut 5 bases from V and 3 bases from J, with 10 bases between. There are 13 residues in the CDR3.

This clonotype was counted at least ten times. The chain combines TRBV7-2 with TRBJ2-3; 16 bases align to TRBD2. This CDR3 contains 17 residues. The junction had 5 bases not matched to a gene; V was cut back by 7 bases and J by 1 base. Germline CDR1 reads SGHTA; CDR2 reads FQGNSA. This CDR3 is CASTGTSGGAGTDTQYF. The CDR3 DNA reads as TGTGCCAGCACCGGGACTAGCGGGGGGGCTGGCACAGATACGCAGTATTTT.

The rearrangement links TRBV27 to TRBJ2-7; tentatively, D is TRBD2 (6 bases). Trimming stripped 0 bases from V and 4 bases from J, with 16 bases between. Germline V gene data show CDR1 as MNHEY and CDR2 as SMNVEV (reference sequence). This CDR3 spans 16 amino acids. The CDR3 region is CASSLSSGGTAYEQYF. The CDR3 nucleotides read TGTGCCAGCAGTTTATCGTCCGGGGGTACGGCATACGAGCAGTACTTC.

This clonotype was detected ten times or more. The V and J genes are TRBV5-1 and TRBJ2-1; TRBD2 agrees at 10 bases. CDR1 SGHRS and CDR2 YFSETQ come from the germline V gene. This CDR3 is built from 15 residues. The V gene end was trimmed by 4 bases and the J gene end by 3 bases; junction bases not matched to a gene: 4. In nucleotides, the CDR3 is TGCGCCAGCAGCCCGAGACTAGCGGGCTACAATGAGCAGTTCTTC. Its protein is CASSPRLAGYNEQFF.

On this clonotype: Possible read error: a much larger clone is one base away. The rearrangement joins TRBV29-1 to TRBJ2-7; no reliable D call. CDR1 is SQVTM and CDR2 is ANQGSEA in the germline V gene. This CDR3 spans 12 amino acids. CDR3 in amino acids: CSVEAGSYEQHF. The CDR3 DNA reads TGCAGCGTTGAAGCAGGTTCCTACGAGCAGCACTTC.

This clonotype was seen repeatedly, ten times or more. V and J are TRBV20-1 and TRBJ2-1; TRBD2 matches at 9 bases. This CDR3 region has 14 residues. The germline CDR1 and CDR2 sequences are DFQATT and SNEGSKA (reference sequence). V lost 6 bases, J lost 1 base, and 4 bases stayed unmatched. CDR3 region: CSAISGRSYNEQFF. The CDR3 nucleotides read TGCAGTGCCATAAGCGGGAGGTCCTACAATGAGCAGTTCTTC.

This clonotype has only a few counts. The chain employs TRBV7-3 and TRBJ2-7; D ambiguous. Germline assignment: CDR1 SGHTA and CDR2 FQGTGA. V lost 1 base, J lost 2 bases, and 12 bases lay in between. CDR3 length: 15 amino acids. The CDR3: CASSLKHGHAYEQYF. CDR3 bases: TGTGCCAGCAGCTTAAAGCACGGCCACGCCTACGAGCAGTACTTC.

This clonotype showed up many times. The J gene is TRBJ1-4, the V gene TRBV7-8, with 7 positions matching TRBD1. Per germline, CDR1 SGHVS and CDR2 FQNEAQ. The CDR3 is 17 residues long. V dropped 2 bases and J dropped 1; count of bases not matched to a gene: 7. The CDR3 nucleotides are TGTGCCAGCAGCTTACCGACAGGGTGGAGAACTAATGAAAAACTGTTTTTT. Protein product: CASSLPTGWRTNEKLFF.

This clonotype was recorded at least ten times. The CDR3 loop reads CASSEAPGGGVYEQYF. The CDR3 nucleotides are TGTGCCAGCAGTGAAGCGCCCGGCGGAGGGGTATACGAGCAGTACTTC. J is TRBJ2-7 and V is TRBV2, with a tentative D call TRBD2 (6 bases). The CDR3 runs 16 residues. V was shortened by 0 bases and J by 4 bases, with 16 bases between the two germline ends. Germline V lookup: CDR1 SNHLY, CDR2 FYNNEI.

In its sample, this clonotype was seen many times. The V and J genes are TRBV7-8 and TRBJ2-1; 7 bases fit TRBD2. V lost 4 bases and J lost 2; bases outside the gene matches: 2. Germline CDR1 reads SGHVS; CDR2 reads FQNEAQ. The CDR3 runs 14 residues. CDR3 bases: TGTGCCAGCAGCTCCGCGGGGGCCTACAATGAGCAGTTCTTC. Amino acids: CASSSAGAYNEQFF.

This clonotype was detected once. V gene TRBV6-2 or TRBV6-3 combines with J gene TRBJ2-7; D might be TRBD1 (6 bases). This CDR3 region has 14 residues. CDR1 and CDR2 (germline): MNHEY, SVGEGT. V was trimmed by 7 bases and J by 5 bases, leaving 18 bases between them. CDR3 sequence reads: CASTKDSLFHEQYF. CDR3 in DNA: TGTGCCAGCACCAAGGACAGTTTGTTCCACGAGCAGTACTTC.

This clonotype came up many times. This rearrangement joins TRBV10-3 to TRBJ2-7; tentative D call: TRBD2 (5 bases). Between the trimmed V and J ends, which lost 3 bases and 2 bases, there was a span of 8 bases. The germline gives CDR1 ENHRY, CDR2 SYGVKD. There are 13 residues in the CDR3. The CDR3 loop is CAISEGSAYEQYF. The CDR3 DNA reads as TGTGCCATCAGTGAAGGGAGTGCCTACGAGCAGTACTTC.

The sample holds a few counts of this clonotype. The CDR3 reads CASSWGLALSYNEQFF. CDR3 sequence (DNA): TGTGCCAGCAGCTGGGGACTAGCCCTCTCCTACAATGAGCAGTTCTTC. This rearrangement joins TRBV11-3 to TRBJ2-1; the match to TRBD2 covers 9 bases. V gave up 4 bases and J gave up 0 bases; unmatched junction bases: 4. The germline CDR1 and CDR2 sequences are SGHNT and YENEEA. The CDR3 totals 16 residues.

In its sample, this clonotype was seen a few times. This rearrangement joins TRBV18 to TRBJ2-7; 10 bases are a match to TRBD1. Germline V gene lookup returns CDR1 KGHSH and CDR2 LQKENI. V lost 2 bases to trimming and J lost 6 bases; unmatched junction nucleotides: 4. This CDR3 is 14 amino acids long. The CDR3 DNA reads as TGTGCCAGCTCACCAGGGACAGGGGTGGCCGAGCAGTACTTC. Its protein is CASSPGTGVAEQYF.

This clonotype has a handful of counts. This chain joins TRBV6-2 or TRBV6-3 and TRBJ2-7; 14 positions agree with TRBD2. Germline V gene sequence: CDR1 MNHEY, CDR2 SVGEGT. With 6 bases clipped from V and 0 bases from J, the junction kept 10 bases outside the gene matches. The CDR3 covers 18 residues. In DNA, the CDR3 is TGTGCCAGCAGCGGGCGGACTAGCGGGAGGCATAGCTCCTACGAGCAGTACTTC. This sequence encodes CASSGRTSGRHSSYEQYF.

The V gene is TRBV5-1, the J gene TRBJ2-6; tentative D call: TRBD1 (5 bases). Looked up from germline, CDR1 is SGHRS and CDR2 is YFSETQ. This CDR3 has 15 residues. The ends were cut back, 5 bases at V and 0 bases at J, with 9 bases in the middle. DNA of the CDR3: TGCGCCAGCAGGATACAGGACTCTGGGGCCAACGTCCTGACTTTC. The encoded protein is CASRIQDSGANVLTF.

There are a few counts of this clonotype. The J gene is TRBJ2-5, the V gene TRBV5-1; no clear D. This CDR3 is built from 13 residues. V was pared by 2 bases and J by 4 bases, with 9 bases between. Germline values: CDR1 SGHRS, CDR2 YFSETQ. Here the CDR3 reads CASSFPARETQYF. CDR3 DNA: TGCGCCAGCAGCTTCCCCGCGCGAGAGACCCAGTACTTC. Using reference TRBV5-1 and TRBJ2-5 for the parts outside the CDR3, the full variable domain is KAGVTQTPRYLIKTRGQQVTLSCSPISGHRSVSWYQQTPGQGLQFLFEYFSETQRNKGNFPGRFSGRQFSNSRSEMNVSTLELGDSALYLCASSFPARETQYFGPGTRLLVL.

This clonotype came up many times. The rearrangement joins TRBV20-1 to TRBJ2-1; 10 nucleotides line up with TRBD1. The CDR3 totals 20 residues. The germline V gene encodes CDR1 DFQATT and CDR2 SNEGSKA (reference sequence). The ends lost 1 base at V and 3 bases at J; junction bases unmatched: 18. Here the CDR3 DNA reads TGCAGTGCTAGAGTCCTTGGGACAGGGGATTTTCCCTTTAACTACAATGAGCAGTTCTTC. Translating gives CSARVLGTGDFPFNYNEQFF.

CDR3: CASMAGGNSPLHF. The CDR3 DNA is TGCGCCAGCATGGCCGGAGGCAATTCACCCCTCCACTTT. The chain carries TRBV5-1 and TRBJ1-6, with D unresolved. V lost 6 bases and J 7 bases, leaving 11 bases between the germline ends. Germline assignment: CDR1 SGHRS and CDR2 YFSETQ. The CDR3 totals 13 residues.